Presented here are 24 T cell receptor beta chains from one specimen sequenced in a study of PD-L1 blockade in urothelial cancer. Noted time point: pretreatment peripheral blood. Sequencing was performed with immunoSEQ multiplex PCR; in TCRdb, only in-frame clones are kept and a portion is missing. The sample holds about 39,000 clones, just over 90% seen once. Sequencing used PBMCs, obtained around atezolizumab (anti-PD-L1) treatment. The source is a woman aged 55-69 years with urothelial cancer.

V is TRBV5-1 and J is TRBJ2-3, with D possibly TRBD1 on 5 matching bases. The CDR3 runs 15 residues. Germline V gene data show CDR1 as SGHRS and CDR2 as YFSETQ. The ends were cut back, 5 bases at V and 6 bases at J, with 19 bases in the middle. CDR3 coding DNA: TGCGCCAGCAGAAGGTCCTCATCCGCAGGGGATACGCAGTATTTT. It codes for CASRRSSSAGDTQYF.

This rearrangement joins TRBV2 to TRBJ2-5; TRBD2 agrees at 8 bases. The germline V gene encodes CDR1 SNHLY and CDR2 FYNNEI. The trim removed 4 bases at V and 5 bases at J, leaving 9 bases unmatched. The CDR3 runs 15 residues. Here the CDR3 reads CASSGFTGGGETQYF. CDR3 coding DNA: TGTGCCAGCAGTGGATTTACGGGCGGGGGGGAGACCCAGTACTTC.

This chain links TRBV11-2 with TRBJ2-5; D is ambiguous. CDR1 and CDR2 (germline): SGHAT, FQNNGV. V was shortened by 5 bases and J by 5 bases, with 6 bases between the two germline ends. The CDR3 runs to 11 residues. The chain's CDR3 is CASSPGETQYF. The CDR3 DNA sequence: TGTGCCAGCAGCCCCGGGGAGACCCAGTACTTC.

The genes are TRBV4-1 and TRBJ2-1; D is possibly TRBD2 (6 bases). From germline, CDR1 is MGHRA and CDR2 YSYEKL. Deletions cut 0 bases from V and 9 bases from J, with 24 bases between. This CDR3 has 18 residues. As DNA, the CDR3 is TGCGCCAGCAGCCAAGATCTCAATTCGGGTAGCCGGAGGGGTGAGCAGTTCTTC. Translation gives CASSQDLNSGSRRGEQFF.

The chain uses TRBV19 and TRBJ1-2, with D maybe TRBD1 (6 bases). The V end was cut by 9 bases, the J end by 4 bases, with 24 bases between. Germline V gives CDR1 LNHDA, CDR2 SQIVND (reference sequence). This CDR3 region has 16 residues. The CDR3 sequence: CASRRAGDSPPYGYTF. For the CDR3, the DNA is TGTGCCAGCCGGCGGGCAGGGGATTCCCCACCCTATGGCTACACCTTC.

This sequence joins TRBV28 and TRBJ1-1; no clear D gene. CDR3 length equals 15 residues. V was clipped by 1 base and J by 9 bases, with 18 bases between them. Germline V gene lookup returns CDR1 MDHEN and CDR2 SYDVKM. The CDR3 DNA follows: TGTGCCAGCAGTTTATCCGGGGTTTGGGAGGCCCAAGCTTTCTTT. This translates into CASSLSGVWEAQAFF.

The genes are TRBV11-2 and TRBJ2-3, with a weak D call TRBD1 (6 bases). This CDR3 is 17 amino acids long. V was clipped by 5 bases and J by 5 bases, with 23 bases between them. CDR1 SGHAT and CDR2 FQNNGV come from the germline V gene. CDR3 sequence: CASSLFVGAKNRDTQYF. In DNA, the CDR3 is TGTGCCAGCAGCCTGTTCGTGGGGGCCAAGAATAGAGATACGCAGTATTTT.

The CDR3 spells CAISNSNRGGEQFF. In DNA, the CDR3 is TGTGCCATCAGTAACTCGAACAGGGGAGGTGAGCAGTTCTTC. The chain couples TRBV10-3 to TRBJ2-1; weak D call: TRBD1 (7 bases). V lost 5 bases and J 9 bases, leaving 17 bases between the germline ends. Germline assignment: CDR1 ENHRY and CDR2 SYGVKD. The length of the CDR3 is 14 residues.

This rearrangement joins TRBV9 to TRBJ2-7; a possible D gene is TRBD2 (6 bases). This CDR3 spans 16 amino acids. Germline V gene lookup returns CDR1 SGDLS and CDR2 YYNGEE. V lost 3 bases and J 4 bases, leaving 20 bases between the germline ends. The CDR3 loop reads CASSGESGEMGYEQYF. For the CDR3, the DNA is TGTGCCAGCAGCGGGGAGTCGGGGGAGATGGGGTACGAGCAGTACTTC. Full variable domain (outside the CDR3, taken from reference TRBV9 and TRBJ2-7): DSGVTQTPKHLITATGQRVTLRCSPRSGDLSVYWYQQSLDQGLQFLIQYYNGEERAKGNILERFSAQQFPDLHSELNLSSLELGDSALYFCASSGESGEMGYEQYFGPGTRLTVT.

The chain recombines TRBV11-2 with TRBJ1-1; a possible D gene is TRBD1 (5 bases). From germline, CDR1 is SGHAT and CDR2 FQNNGV. The V end lost 5 bases, the J end lost 2 bases, and 18 bases lay between the germline ends. The CDR3 spans 16 residues. The DNA for the CDR3 is TGTGCCAGCAGCCATCGGGGGGGGAACAGCAACACTGAAGCTTTCTTT. Its translation: CASSHRGGNSNTEAFF.

CDR3 region: CASSLEGTKNTEAFF. In DNA, the CDR3 is TGTGCCAGCAGCTTGGAAGGGACAAAGAACACTGAAGCTTTCTTT. This chain connects TRBV5-8 to TRBJ1-1, with D possibly matching TRBD1 (6 bases). The CDR3 covers 15 residues. Trimming stripped 0 bases from V and 1 base from J, with 10 bases between. Germline-derived CDR1 and CDR2 are SGHTS and YDEGEE.

The chain couples TRBV7-8 to TRBJ2-3; no firm D call. Germline values: CDR1 SGHVS, CDR2 FQNEAQ. The CDR3 is 19 residues long. Trimming left V 2 bases short and J 0 bases short, with 21 bases between. As DNA, the CDR3 is TGTGCCAGCAGCTTATTTAGTCGAGTCGCTTTTGCTAGCACAGATACGCAGTATTTT. It codes for CASSLFSRVAFASTDTQYF.

The V call is TRBV28, the J call TRBJ1-2; TRBD1 matches 7 bases. Germline CDR1 is MDHEN and CDR2 is SYDVKM. Trimming at V came to 8 bases and at J to 5 bases, leaving 5 bases not matched to a gene. The CDR3 is 12 residues long. CDR3 sequence reads: CASRGQRYGYTF. For the CDR3, the DNA is TGTGCCAGCCGGGGACAGCGATATGGCTACACCTTC.

CDR3 sequence (DNA): TGTGCCAGCAGCTTGGACAGGGGACCCTCATTGAACTACGAGCAGTACTTC. Its protein product is CASSLDRGPSLNYEQYF. This chain uses TRBV7-6 with TRBJ2-7; 9 bases agree with TRBD1. Trimming removed 3 bases from V and 3 bases from J; junction bases left unmatched: 12. Germline-derived CDR1 and CDR2 are SGHVS and FNYEAQ. The CDR3 runs 17 residues. Complete variable domain (other parts from reference TRBV7-6 and TRBJ2-7): GAGVSQSPRYKVTKRGQDVALRCDPISGHVSLYWYRQALGQGPEFLTYFNYEAQQDKSGLPNDRFSAERPEGSISTLTIQRTEQRDSAMYRCASSLDRGPSLNYEQYFGPGTRLTVT.

V and J are TRBV6-5 and TRBJ1-2; D unclear. V shed 0 bases and J shed 2 bases, with 13 bases lying between them. Germline assignment: CDR1 MNHEY and CDR2 SVGAGI. The CDR3 extends over 16 amino acids. The CDR3 sequence is CASSYSRRRLNYGYTF. DNA for the CDR3: TGTGCCAGCAGTTACTCGAGACGAAGACTAAACTATGGCTACACCTTC.

This chain links TRBV9 with TRBJ2-3; no clear D. Trimming stripped 0 bases from V and 2 bases from J, with 7 bases between. Germline CDR1 and CDR2: SGDLS and YYNGEE. The CDR3 totals 14 residues. The CDR3 bases are TGTGCCAGCAGCGTAGCTTCAGACACAGATACGCAGTATTTT. Protein sequence: CASSVASDTDTQYF.

The chain recombines TRBV6-1 with TRBJ2-1; 7 positions agree with TRBD1. Germline-derived CDR1 and CDR2 are MNHNS and SASEGT. V lost 4 bases and J lost 10; bases outside the gene matches: 13. The CDR3 covers 15 residues. CDR3 coding DNA: TGTGCCAGCAGTGGTCGGACAGGTCGGGGCGAGGAGCAGTTCTTC. Translating it yields CASSGRTGRGEEQFF.

The chain couples TRBV28 to TRBJ1-3; D remains ambiguous. CDR3 length: 15 residues. Looked up from germline, CDR1 is MDHEN and CDR2 is SYDVKM. Trimming cost V 3 bases and J 5 bases, with 14 bases left between them. CDR3 coding DNA: TGTGCCAGCAGTTTCAAATCGGGGAGGAGAAACACCATATATTTT. This gives the protein CASSFKSGRRNTIYF.

J is TRBJ1-2 and V is TRBV5-5; D gene unclear. V was pared by 0 bases and J by 4 bases, with 4 bases between. CDR1 and CDR2 from the germline V gene are SGHKS and YYEKEE (reference sequence). CDR3 length: 12 residues. CDR3 in DNA: TGTGCCAGCAGCTTGGGGCTCTATGGCTACACCTTC. This translates into CASSLGLYGYTF.

The chain carries TRBV7-6 and TRBJ2-5; 11 bases are shared with TRBD2. Germline V gene lookup returns CDR1 SGHVS and CDR2 FNYEAQ. The V gene end was trimmed by 0 bases and the J gene end by 5 bases; junction bases not matched to a gene: 5. The CDR3 runs 16 residues. CDR3 loop: CASSLAASGRWETQYF. The CDR3 DNA follows: TGTGCCAGCAGCTTAGCGGCTAGCGGGAGGTGGGAGACCCAGTACTTC.

The gene calls are TRBV7-3 and TRBJ2-1; D remains unclear. V was pared by 1 base and J by 10 bases, with 8 bases between. This CDR3 spans 12 amino acids. Per germline, CDR1 SGHTA and CDR2 FQGTGA. CDR3 region: CASSLNHREQFF. In DNA, the CDR3 is TGTGCCAGCAGCTTAAACCACCGGGAGCAGTTCTTC.

CDR3 nucleotide sequence: TGCGCCAGCAGCCAACTACTGGTGAGCGAGCAGTACTTC. This gives the protein CASSQLLVSEQYF. The rearrangement uses TRBV4-1 and TRBJ2-7, with D unclear. V lost 2 bases and J 6 bases, leaving 11 bases between the germline ends. CDR3 length: 13 residues. CDR1 and CDR2 from the germline V gene are MGHRA and YSYEKL.

The chain uses TRBV5-1 and TRBJ2-2, with TRBD2 identical over 11 bases. Trimming at V came to 4 bases and at J to 1 base, leaving 6 bases not matched to a gene. This CDR3 is built from 17 residues. CDR1 SGHRS and CDR2 YFSETQ come from the germline V gene. CDR3 coding DNA: TGCGCCAGCAGCCACGTGACTAGCGGGAAGAACACCGGGGAGCTGTTTTTT. It yields the protein CASSHVTSGKNTGELFF. Filled out from reference TRBV5-1 and TRBJ2-2, the complete variable domain reads KAGVTQTPRYLIKTRGQQVTLSCSPISGHRSVSWYQQTPGQGLQFLFEYFSETQRNKGNFPGRFSGRQFSNSRSEMNVSTLELGDSALYLCASSHVTSGKNTGELFFGEGSRLTVL.

The chain has TRBV28 and TRBJ2-7, with 7 bases matching TRBD2. The trim removed 3 bases at V and 2 bases at J, leaving 10 bases unmatched. Germline assignment: CDR1 MDHEN and CDR2 SYDVKM. This CDR3 region has 16 residues. CDR3 sequence reads: CASSFRASGAPYEQYF. The CDR3 DNA follows: TGTGCCAGCAGTTTTCGGGCTAGCGGAGCGCCCTACGAGCAGTACTTC.